This T cell receptor beta chain came from a study of PD-1 blockade in classical Hodgkin lymphoma. The wider study: Nivolumab was administered to patients intravenously at 3 mg/kg every 2 weeks. Findings and caveats of the study: CD8+ TCR diversity did not rise significantly by C4D1, unlike CD4+. Prior therapy or disease activity may underlie the repertoire differences, whose causes remain undefined.

The V end lost 7 bases, the J end lost 9 bases, and 13 bases lay between the germline ends. The CDR3 totals 12 residues. Germline CDR1 reads MNHNS; CDR2 reads SASEGT. A word on this clone: Its antigen is not known.

Profiled with immunoSEQ multiplex PCR; TCRdb holds only in-frame clones, not every one. This sample carries 20,000 to 25,000 clones, 75% to 85% of them seen once, and the ten largest clones take roughly 40%. Patients all relapsed after autologous stem cell transplantation, and there was variation in brentuximab vedotin exposure. This specimen was peripheral blood mononuclear cells (PBMCs), taken before the second cycle of nivolumab. The V gene is TRBV6-1, the J gene TRBJ1-5; D not certain. This TCR was recovered from a human donor with classical Hodgkin lymphoma. This CDR3 reads CASMGIRTPQHF. The CDR3 DNA sequence: TGTGCCAGCATGGGTATCAGAACGCCCCAGCATTTT.